This record concerns one T cell receptor (beta chain) sequence. Its antigen is undetermined. Peripheral blood, ten milliliters per donor, was collected. The data belong to a study of blood T cells in healthy people across ages. About the study: Researchers report that template switching captured about one barcoded beta molecule per two T cells.

Germline loops: CDR1 MNHEY, CDR2 SVGAGI. V lost 4 bases and J lost 1, with 10 bases in between. This CDR3 has 14 residues. Whole-study findings and limits: Per-million-T-cell TCR beta diversity fell roughly linearly with age.

A second PCR, run for about 7 to 11 cycles, used a sample-barcoded 5' primer plus a J-beta primer mix. TCRdb independently ran MiXCR on the 5' RACE reads; one entry per CDR3 protein. The sample shows 800,000 to 1,000,000 distinct CDR3 sequences, roughly 52% of them seen only once. This sequence joins TRBV6-5 and TRBJ2-5, with D possibly TRBD1 on 5 matching bases. This TCR came from a man aged 30 to 39 in good health. Sequencing input: blood. Here the CDR3 DNA reads TGTGCCAGCAGTTCTAGGACATTCCAAGAGACCCAGTACTTC. Translated, it gives CASSSRTFQETQYF.